The rows below give T cell receptor beta chains drawn from one sample of a study of blood T cell repertoires in COVID-19. Profiling relied on immunoSEQ multiplex PCR, and the TCRdb table lists in-frame clones only, not all of them. The table includes around 30,000 clones, about 87% detected once. Sequences were obtained from peripheral blood. The receptors come from a human donor in a cohort sampled during active COVID-19. The donor label of this sample is uncertain. CDR3s include the opening cysteine and the closing phenylalanine or tryptophan. D genes are given only for firm matches. Size is omitted from some rows. Given values are once, few, many or a class for expanded clones.

cdr3_nt,cdr3_aa,clone_size,cdr3_length,j_call,v_call,d_call
TGTGCCAGCAGCGCCGGGGGTCACTACGAGCAGTACTTC,CASSAGGHYEQYF,few,13,TRBJ2-7,TRBV9,NA
TGTGCCAGCAGTTACTCGGCCAGAGACTATCCTACTGAAGCTTTCTTT,CASSYSARDYPTEAFF,once,16,TRBJ1-1,TRBV6-5,NA
TGTGCCAGCCGGGACAGGGCCTTCTCTGGGGCCAACGTCCTGACTTTC,CASRDRAFSGANVLTF,NA,16,TRBJ2-6,TRBV19,TRBD1
TGTGCCAGCAGTTACTCGAACAGAAGCAATCAGCCCCAGCATTTT,CASSYSNRSNQPQHF,NA,15,TRBJ1-5,TRBV6-6,NA
TGCGCCAGCAGCTTGGCGGGGGGTGGAAACACCATATATTTT,CASSLAGGGNTIYF,NA,14,TRBJ1-3,TRBV5-1,NA
TGTGCCAGCGGGACCGGGACAGGGATCTACGAGCAGTACTTC,CASGTGTGIYEQYF,NA,14,TRBJ2-7,TRBV6-9,TRBD1
TGTGCCAGCAGCCCCTCCGGGGGGCGCGCTCAGCCCCAGCATTTT,CASSPSGGRAQPQHF,NA,15,TRBJ1-5,TRBV21-1,NA
TGTGCCAGCAATCGGATAGCGGACACAGATACGCAGTATTTT,CASNRIADTDTQYF,NA,14,TRBJ2-3,TRBV2,NA
TGCGCCAGCAGCCAATTTATAGCGGGAGCCTACGAGCAGTACTTC,CASSQFIAGAYEQYF,NA,15,TRBJ2-7,TRBV4-1,TRBD2
TGTGCCAGCAGCGAACTAGCGGGGAACACCGGGGAGCTGTTTTTT,CASSELAGNTGELFF,NA,15,TRBJ2-2,TRBV3-1/TRBV3-2,TRBD2
TGTGCCAGCAGCTTGGATAACAGTCTCAATGAGCAGTTCTTC,CASSLDNSLNEQFF,NA,14,TRBJ2-1,TRBV5-4,NA
TGTGCCAGCAGCTCGGACAGCTATGGCTACACCTTC,CASSSDSYGYTF,few,12,TRBJ1-2,TRBV5-4,NA
TGTGCCAGCTCACCCCGCATAGGGGGCAGAACTGAAGCTTTCTTT,CASSPRIGGRTEAFF,NA,15,TRBJ1-1,TRBV18,TRBD1
TGTGCCAGCAGTAAGACAGGGGGATATCAGCCCCAGCATTTT,CASSKTGGYQPQHF,NA,14,TRBJ1-5,TRBV28,TRBD1
TGTGCCAGCAGCGTAGCTTCTGACACAAAACTGTTTTTT,CASSVASDTKLFF,NA,13,TRBJ1-4,TRBV9,NA
TGTGCCAGCAGTGAGGTGAGGAATGAGCAGTTCTTC,CASSEVRNEQFF,once,12,TRBJ2-1,TRBV2,NA
TGTGCCAGCAGCCACCGGGACTTAGGAGCTTTCTTT,CASSHRDLGAFF,NA,12,TRBJ1-1,TRBV3-1/TRBV3-2,NA
TGTGCCAGCAGCGACAGGGGGGAGGGCAATCAGCCCCAGCATTTT,CASSDRGEGNQPQHF,NA,15,TRBJ1-5,TRBV2,TRBD1
TGCGCCAGCAGCTTGGTGTGGGGGCAGAACACTGAAGCTTTCTTT,CASSLVWGQNTEAFF,NA,15,TRBJ1-1,TRBV5-1,NA
TGCGCCAGCAGCTGGGACACTCAATCAGATACGCAGTATTTT,CASSWDTQSDTQYF,NA,14,TRBJ2-3,TRBV5-1,NA